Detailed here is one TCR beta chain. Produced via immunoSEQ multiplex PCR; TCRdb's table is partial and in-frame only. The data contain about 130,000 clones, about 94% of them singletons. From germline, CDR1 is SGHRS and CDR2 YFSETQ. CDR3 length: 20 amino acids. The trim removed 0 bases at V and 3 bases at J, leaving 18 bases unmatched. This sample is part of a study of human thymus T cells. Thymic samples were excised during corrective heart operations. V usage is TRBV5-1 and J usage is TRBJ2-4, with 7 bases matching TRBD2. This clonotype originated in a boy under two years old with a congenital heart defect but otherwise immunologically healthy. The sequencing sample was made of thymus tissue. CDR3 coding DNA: TGCGCCAGCAGCTTGGCCTCTCAACGGGGGGTCTCCGGAATCAAAAACATTCAGTACTTC. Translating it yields CASSLASQRGVSGIKNIQYF.